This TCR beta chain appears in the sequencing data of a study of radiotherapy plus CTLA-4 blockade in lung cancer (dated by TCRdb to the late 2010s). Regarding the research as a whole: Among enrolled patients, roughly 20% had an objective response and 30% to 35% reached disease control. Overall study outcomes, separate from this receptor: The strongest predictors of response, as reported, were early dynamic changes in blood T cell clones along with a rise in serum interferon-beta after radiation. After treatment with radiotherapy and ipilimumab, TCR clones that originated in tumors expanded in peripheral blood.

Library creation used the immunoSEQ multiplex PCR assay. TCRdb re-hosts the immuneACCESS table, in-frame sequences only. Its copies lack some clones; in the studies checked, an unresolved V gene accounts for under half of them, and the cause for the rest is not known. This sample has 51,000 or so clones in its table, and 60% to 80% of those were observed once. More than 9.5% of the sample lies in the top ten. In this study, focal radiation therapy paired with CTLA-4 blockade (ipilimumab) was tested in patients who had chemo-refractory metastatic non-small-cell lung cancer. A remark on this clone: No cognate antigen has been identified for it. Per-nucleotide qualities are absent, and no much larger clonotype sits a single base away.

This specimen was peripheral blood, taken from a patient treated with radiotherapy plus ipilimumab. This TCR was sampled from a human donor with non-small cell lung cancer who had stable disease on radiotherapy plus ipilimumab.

This receptor carries the CDR3 CASRPRTAMNTEAFF. Here is the DNA: TGTGCCAGCAGACCGCGGACAGCGATGAACACTGAAGCTTTCTTT. The chain links TRBV14 with TRBJ1-1, and possibly TRBD1, on 6 matching bases. At the junction V is shortened by 6 bases and J by 0 bases, with 14 bases in between. CDR1 and CDR2 are drawn from the germline V gene: SGHDN, FVKESK. The CDR3 starts with the cysteine, ends with the phenylalanine, and has 15 residues. Just CDR3 DNA is preserved here, 45 bases in frame from base 1.